These T cell receptor beta chains were read from a single sample in a study of cytomegalovirus exposure and HLA in healthy donors. Method: immunoSEQ multiplex PCR; TCRdb's copy keeps in-frame clones and lacks some. The data contain 200,000 to 300,000 clones, about 92% of them singletons. Sample: PBMCs. The receptors derive from a woman in her 30s in good health and CMV-seronegative. Each CDR3 is given with its conserved first and last residue. The D gene is left open where the match is weak. The size of a clone is reported for some rows only, either as once, few or many, or as a class for expanded clones.

D gene,V gene,J gene,clone size,CDR3 protein,CDR3 DNA
TRBD2,TRBV10-2,TRBJ2-7,.,CASRFSGTFGQYF,TGCGCCAGCAGGTTTAGCGGGACTTTCGGGCAGTACTTC
.,TRBV5-6,TRBJ2-7,.,CASSLGDTTYEQYF,TGTGCCAGCAGCTTGGGGGACACAACCTACGAGCAGTACTTC
TRBD2,TRBV29-1,TRBJ2-3,once,CSVSGTSGRTDTQYF,TGCAGCGTCTCCGGGACTAGCGGTCGCACAGATACGCAGTATTTT
TRBD1,TRBV30,TRBJ2-3,.,CARSTGVLDTQYF,TGTGCCCGGAGCACAGGGGTTCTAGATACGCAGTATTTT
.,TRBV4-1,TRBJ1-1,.,CASSLSGQMNTEAFF,TGCGCCAGCAGCCTTAGCGGCCAGATGAACACTGAAGCTTTCTTT
TRBD2,TRBV9,TRBJ2-1,.,CASSELAGGPSGGNEQFF,TGTGCCAGCAGCGAACTAGCGGGAGGGCCCTCGGGGGGCAATGAGCAGTTCTTC
.,TRBV28,TRBJ2-3,once,CASSSAILWPQIDTQYF,TGTGCCAGCAGTTCAGCTATTTTATGGCCCCAGATTGATACGCAGTATTTT
TRBD1,TRBV9,TRBJ2-7,.,CASSPGTGYEQYF,TGTGCCAGCAGCCCCGGGACAGGCTACGAGCAGTACTTC
.,TRBV2,TRBJ2-7,.,CASKGGRLEEQYF,TGTGCCAGCAAGGGGGGCCGGTTGGAAGAGCAGTACTTC
.,TRBV7-2,TRBJ1-1,once,CASSLAGPNTEAFF,TGTGCCAGCAGCTTAGCTGGCCCGAACACTGAAGCTTTCTTT
TRBD1,TRBV28,TRBJ2-7,.,CASSSNRGRRSGEQYF,TGTGCCAGCAGTTCGAACAGGGGGCGCCGAAGCGGCGAGCAGTACTTC
.,TRBV18,TRBJ2-3,.,CASYPGRTSTDTQYF,TGTGCCAGCTACCCCGGTAGGACTAGCACAGATACGCAGTATTTT
.,TRBV5-1,TRBJ2-2,.,CASSLASETGELFF,TGCGCCAGCAGCTTGGCCTCAGAAACCGGGGAGCTGTTTTTT